This passage covers 28 T cell receptor beta chains from one sample sequenced in a study of control samples from healthy donors and cancer patients. Method: immunoSEQ multiplex PCR; TCRdb's copy keeps in-frame clones and lacks some. The top ten hold about 1.1% of the sample, which has roughly 55,000 clones, approximately 95% seen once. The sample consisted of blood. The receptors derive from a woman aged 18-29 years in good health.

The V and J genes are TRBV29-1 and TRBJ1-2; 7 nucleotides line up with TRBD1. J gave up 6 bases and V 2 bases, and 9 bases lay outside the gene matches. Germline CDR1 and CDR2: SQVTM and ANQGSEA. The CDR3 contains 14 residues. The CDR3 sequence is CSVEPQGGRHGYTF. Written as DNA, the CDR3 is TGCAGCGTTGAACCCCAGGGGGGGAGGCATGGCTACACCTTC.

This clone was counted once. The V gene is TRBV10-3, the J gene TRBJ1-1, with 8 bases identical to TRBD1. The CDR3 is made up of 13 amino acids. CDR1 ENHRY and CDR2 SYGVKD come from the germline V gene. V lost 9 bases, J lost 0 bases, and 3 bases stayed unmatched. CDR3 nucleotide sequence: TGTGCCATAATGGGACAGGTGAACACTGAAGCTTTCTTT. Protein product: CAIMGQVNTEAFF.

This chain links TRBV7-9 with TRBJ2-5, with D perhaps being TRBD1 or TRBD2 (5 bases each). V dropped 4 bases and J dropped 3 bases, with 18 bases sitting between them. There are 16 residues in the CDR3. From germline, CDR1 is SEHNR and CDR2 FQNEAQ (reference sequence). CDR3 loop: CASSSKSGRTEETQYF. For the CDR3, the DNA is TGTGCCAGCAGCTCCAAGTCGGGACGCACTGAAGAGACCCAGTACTTC.

The V gene is TRBV11-2, the J gene TRBJ2-5; maybe TRBD1 (6 bases). The V gene lost 6 bases and the J gene lost 4 bases, with 21 bases spanning the gap. Germline values: CDR1 SGHAT, CDR2 FQNNGV. This CDR3 region has 16 residues. CDR3 sequence reads: CASRPTGTLWRETQYF. As DNA, the CDR3 is TGTGCCAGCAGACCTACCGGGACACTGTGGCGAGAGACCCAGTACTTC. The whole variable domain, filled in from reference TRBV11-2 and TRBJ2-5, reads EAGVAQSPRYKIIEKRQSVAFWCNPISGHATLYWYQQILGQGPKLLIQFQNNGVVDDSQLPKDRFSAERLKGVDSTLKIQPAKLEDSAVYLCASRPTGTLWRETQYFGPGTRLLVL.

V usage is TRBV6-5 and J usage is TRBJ1-6; the match to TRBD1 covers 9 bases. The CDR3 is made up of 14 amino acids. With V trimmed by 4 bases and J by 6 bases, 1 base remained unmatched. The germline V gene encodes CDR1 MNHEY and CDR2 SVGAGI. The CDR3 nucleotides read TGTGCCAGCAGTTCGGGACAGGGTAATTCACCCCTCCACTTT. Protein product: CASSSGQGNSPLHF.

This rearrangement joins TRBV6-2 or TRBV6-3 to TRBJ2-7; 8 positions agree with TRBD1. V dropped 3 bases and J dropped 1; count of bases not matched to a gene: 2. The CDR3 spans 14 residues. Germline V CDR1 and CDR2: MNHEY, SVGEGT. CDR3 region: CASSYDRGSYEQYF. The CDR3 DNA is TGTGCCAGCAGTTATGACAGGGGTTCCTACGAGCAGTACTTC.

This clone was observed a few times. The chain joins TRBV4-2 to TRBJ1-2; D may be TRBD1 (6 bases). Per germline, CDR1 LGHNA and CDR2 YNFKEQ. V lost 0 bases, J lost 3 bases, and 11 bases lay in between. The length of the CDR3 is 15 residues. CDR3 protein: CASSQEVNRDYGYTF. The CDR3 DNA sequence: TGTGCCAGCAGCCAAGAGGTTAACAGGGACTATGGCTACACCTTC.

J is TRBJ2-1 and V is TRBV27; TRBD2 is a possible D gene (5 bases). The germline V gene encodes CDR1 MNHEY and CDR2 SMNVEV (reference sequence). Trimming took 2 bases from V and 9 from J, leaving 11 bases between them. The CDR3 spans 13 residues. The CDR3 sequence is CASSLRASGEQFF. The CDR3 DNA reads as TGTGCCAGCAGTTTAAGGGCCAGCGGTGAGCAGTTCTTC.

The V gene is TRBV5-1, the J gene TRBJ2-3; perhaps TRBD2 as D (7 bases). The CDR3 runs to 15 residues. Trimming left V 4 bases short and J 4 bases short, with 16 bases between. CDR1 is SGHRS, CDR2 YFSETQ, per germline. CDR3 DNA: TGCGCCAGCAGCAGTTCGCCGGGGGGCGCAGATACGCAGTATTTT. This encodes CASSSSPGGADTQYF.

This clone was found once. The V and J genes are TRBV5-1 and TRBJ2-5, with D possibly being TRBD1 (6 bases). V was clipped by 2 bases and J by 2 bases, with 7 bases between them. Germline V gene data show CDR1 as SGHRS and CDR2 as YFSETQ. This CDR3 spans 13 amino acids. CDR3 nucleotides: TGCGCCAGCAGCTTCAGGGGTCAAGAGACCCAGTACTTC. Its translation is CASSFRGQETQYF.

The J gene is TRBJ1-2, the V gene TRBV2; D gene uncertain. CDR3 length: 14 residues. CDR1 is SNHLY and CDR2 is FYNNEI in the germline V gene. V lost 4 bases to trimming and J lost 4 bases, with 13 bases between them. CDR3 DNA sequence: TGTGCCAGCAGTGTGGCCAGGCCCCTCTATGGCTACACCTTC. Amino acids: CASSVARPLYGYTF.

This chain joins TRBV7-9 and TRBJ1-1; D not certain. Trimming removed 1 base at V and 5 bases at J, with 14 bases between. From germline, CDR1 is SEHNR and CDR2 FQNEAQ (reference sequence). The CDR3 covers 15 residues. The CDR3 here is CASSLGTAGGTEAFF. The CDR3 region has the DNA TGTGCCAGCAGCTTAGGGACGGCGGGAGGGACTGAAGCTTTCTTT.

The CDR3 DNA reads as TGTGCCAGCAGCTTAGGGTTTGGCAGACTGAACACTGAAGCTTTCTTT. Its protein product is CASSLGFGRLNTEAFF. This chain uses TRBV7-2 with TRBJ1-1; D is uncertain. The ends were cut back, 1 base at V and 0 bases at J, with 12 bases in the middle. This CDR3 is built from 16 residues. Per germline, CDR1 SGHTA and CDR2 FQGNSA.

The chain joins TRBV21-1 to TRBJ2-7; TRBD1, the table's D call, lacks a check against the DNA. TRBV21-1 represents a pseudogene. This CDR3 region has 13 residues. The CDR3 loop is CARPGQLSYEQYF. CDR3 in DNA: TGTGCCAGACCGGGACAGTTGTCCTACGAGCAGTACTTC.

The chain uses TRBV28 and TRBJ1-1, with 8 bases aligning to TRBD1. Germline values: CDR1 MDHEN, CDR2 SYDVKM. Trimming took 6 bases from V and 0 from J; bases not matched to a gene: 12. The CDR3 totals 17 residues. In DNA form, the CDR3 reads TGTGCCAGCAGACGGACCTTAAACAGGGGGATGAACACTGAAGCTTTCTTT. This gives the protein CASRRTLNRGMNTEAFF.

This clone was observed once. The V call is TRBV3-1 (or the pseudogene TRBV3-2), the J call TRBJ2-3, with D perhaps TRBD1 or TRBD2 (6 bases each). This CDR3 contains 19 residues. Between the trimmed V and J ends, which lost 1 base and 0 bases, there was a span of 20 bases. Per the germline V gene, CDR1 is LGHDT and CDR2 is YNNKEL (reference sequence). CDR3 sequence (DNA): TGTGCCAGCAGCCAAGGGAATCTGGGGGGCGGTCGTAGCACAGATACGCAGTATTTT. Protein sequence: CASSQGNLGGGRSTDTQYF.

The V gene is TRBV19, the J gene TRBJ2-5; TRBD1 aligns across 9 bases. The V segment lost 3 bases and the J segment 2 bases; nucleotides outside the gene matches: 4. CDR3 length: 15 amino acids. CDR1 and CDR2 (germline): LNHDA, SQIVND (reference sequence). Written as DNA, the CDR3 is TGTGCCAGTAGTATTGGGACAGGGCTTCAAGAGACCCAGTACTTC. This codes for CASSIGTGLQETQYF.

This CDR3 reads CASSQGGDAFF. The CDR3 DNA reads TGCGCCAGCAGCCAAGGGGGGGATGCTTTCTTT. This chain connects TRBV4-3 to TRBJ1-1; D is perhaps TRBD1 (5 bases). V shed 1 base and J shed 11 bases, with 8 bases lying between them. Germline CDR1 reads LGHNA; CDR2 reads YSLEER. This CDR3 is built from 11 residues.

The V and J genes are TRBV5-4 and TRBJ2-3; D ambiguous. The CDR3 length is 14 residues. CDR1 is SGHNT and CDR2 is YYREEE in the germline V gene (reference sequence). Deletions cut 4 bases from V and 2 bases from J, with 11 bases between. The CDR3 sequence: CASSPRVDTDTQYF. The DNA for the CDR3 is TGTGCCAGCAGCCCTCGGGTCGACACAGATACGCAGTATTTT.

The gene calls are TRBV11-3 and TRBJ2-7, with 10 bases identical to TRBD1. The V gene end was trimmed by 2 bases and the J gene end by 2 bases; junction bases not matched to a gene: 15. Germline V gene sequence: CDR1 SGHNT, CDR2 YENEEA. The CDR3 consists of 19 residues. The CDR3 protein is CASSLPPSVNGTGAYEQYF. Here the CDR3 DNA reads TGTGCCAGCAGCTTACCCCCCAGCGTGAACGGGACAGGGGCCTACGAGCAGTACTTC. The full variable domain, completed using reference TRBV11-3 and TRBJ2-7, is EAGVVQSPRYKIIEKKQPVAFWCNPISGHNTLYWYLQNLGQGPELLIRYENEEAVDDSQLPKDRFSAERLKGVDSTLKIQPAELGDSAVYLCASSLPPSVNGTGAYEQYFGPGTRLTVT.

This clone has a single count. CDR3 protein: CASSLSPSAYYEQYF. In DNA, the CDR3 is TGTGCCAGCAGCTTATCCCCTTCAGCGTACTACGAGCAGTACTTC. The chain recombines TRBV11-2 with TRBJ2-7; D remains unclear. Germline-derived CDR1 and CDR2 are SGHAT and FQNNGV. The CDR3 spans 15 residues. Trimming cost V 2 bases and J 3 bases, with 14 bases left between them.

J is TRBJ2-7 and V is TRBV11-2; the D is unclear. CDR1 is SGHAT, CDR2 FQNNGV, per germline. There are 16 residues in the CDR3. V lost 5 bases, J lost 3 bases, and 20 bases lay in between. The CDR3 sequence is CASSNIWAGGLYEQYF. The CDR3 DNA follows: TGTGCCAGCAGCAACATCTGGGCTGGTGGGCTCTACGAGCAGTACTTC.

The chain recombines TRBV6-2 or TRBV6-3 with TRBJ2-1; D tentatively fits TRBD1 or TRBD2 (6 bases each). This CDR3 is 16 amino acids long. Trimming pared 3 bases from V and 8 bases from J, leaving 20 bases between. Germline V CDR1 and CDR2: MNHEY, SVGEGT. CDR3 nucleotides: TGTGCCAGCAGTTATACCTCCGAGGGGGGAGGCCATGAGCAGTTCTTC. This gives the protein CASSYTSEGGGHEQFF.

This clone appeared once. This sequence joins TRBV27 and TRBJ2-3; TRBD1 matches at 7 bases. Germline V CDR1 and CDR2: MNHEY, SMNVEV (reference sequence). Trimming took 4 bases from V and 4 from J; bases not matched to a gene: 8. CDR3 length equals 15 residues. The CDR3 is CASSYLQGSPDTQYF. The CDR3 bases are TGTGCCAGCAGTTATTTACAGGGGAGCCCAGATACGCAGTATTTT.

This chain links TRBV11-2 with TRBJ2-7; 7 nucleotides align to TRBD2. This CDR3 region has 14 residues. Germline V gene data show CDR1 as SGHAT and CDR2 as FQNNGV. The V and J ends lost 4 bases and 2 bases, in that order; junction bases with no gene match: 5. The CDR3 spells CASSSSGAPYEQYF. The DNA of the CDR3 is TGTGCCAGCAGCTCCAGCGGGGCTCCCTACGAGCAGTACTTC.

J is TRBJ2-1 and V is TRBV9; D gene unclear. Trimming took 0 bases from V and 7 from J, leaving 8 bases between them. The CDR3 consists of 13 residues. CDR1 and CDR2 (germline): SGDLS, YYNGEE. CDR3 region: CASSVATGNEQFF. The CDR3 DNA sequence: TGTGCCAGCAGCGTAGCTACCGGGAATGAGCAGTTCTTC. Using reference TRBV9 and TRBJ2-1 for the parts outside the CDR3, the full variable domain is DSGVTQTPKHLITATGQRVTLRCSPRSGDLSVYWYQQSLDQGLQFLIQYYNGEERAKGNILERFSAQQFPDLHSELNLSSLELGDSALYFCASSVATGNEQFFGPGTRLTVL.

The chain carries TRBV11-2 and TRBJ1-1, with D perhaps TRBD1 (5 bases). The CDR3 consists of 15 residues. V gave up 5 bases and J gave up 1 base, with 14 bases separating them. Germline CDR1 is SGHAT and CDR2 is FQNNGV. CDR3 loop: CASSTIKGTNTEAFF. The CDR3 coding sequence is TGTGCCAGCAGCACCATCAAGGGGACGAACACTGAAGCTTTCTTT.

This chain uses TRBV27 with TRBJ2-3, with D possibly matching TRBD1 (5 bases). The CDR3 is made up of 16 amino acids. Trimming removed 1 base from V and 4 bases from J, with 15 bases in between. Germline V gene data show CDR1 as MNHEY and CDR2 as SMNVEV (reference sequence). The CDR3 sequence is CASSLFLGQGPDTQYF. The CDR3 nucleotides read TGTGCCAGCAGTTTATTCTTGGGGCAAGGACCAGATACGCAGTATTTT.